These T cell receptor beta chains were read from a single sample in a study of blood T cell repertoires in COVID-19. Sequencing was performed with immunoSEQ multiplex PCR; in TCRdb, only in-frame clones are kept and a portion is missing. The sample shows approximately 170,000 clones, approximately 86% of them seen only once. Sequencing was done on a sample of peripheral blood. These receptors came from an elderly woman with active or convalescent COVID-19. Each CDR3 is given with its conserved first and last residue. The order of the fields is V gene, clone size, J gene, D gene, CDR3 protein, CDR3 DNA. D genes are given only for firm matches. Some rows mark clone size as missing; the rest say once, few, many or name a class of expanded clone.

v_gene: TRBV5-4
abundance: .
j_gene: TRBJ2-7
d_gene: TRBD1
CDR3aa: CASSLQGARYEQYF
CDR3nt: TGTGCCAGCAGCTTACAGGGGGCGCGCTACGAGCAGTACTTC

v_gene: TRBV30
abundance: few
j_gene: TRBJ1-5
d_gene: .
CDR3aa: CAWSTSRNQPQHF
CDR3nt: TGTGCCTGGAGTACCTCGAGAAATCAGCCCCAGCATTTT

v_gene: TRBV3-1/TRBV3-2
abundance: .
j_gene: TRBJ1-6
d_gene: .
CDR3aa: CASSQAQGNNSPLHF
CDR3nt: TGTGCCAGCAGCCAAGCGCAGGGAAATAATTCACCCCTCCACTTT

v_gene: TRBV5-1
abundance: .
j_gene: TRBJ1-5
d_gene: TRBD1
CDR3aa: CASSFTGDQPQHF
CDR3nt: TGCGCCAGCAGCTTCACAGGGGACCAGCCCCAGCATTTT

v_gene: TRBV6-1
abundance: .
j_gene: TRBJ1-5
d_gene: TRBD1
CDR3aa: CASSEAFWDRVNLRQPQHF
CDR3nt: TGTGCCAGCAGTGAAGCTTTCTGGGACAGGGTCAATCTACGGCAGCCCCAGCATTTT

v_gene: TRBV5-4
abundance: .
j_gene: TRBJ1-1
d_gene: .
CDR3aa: CASSFSPAGASMNTEAFF
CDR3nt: TGTGCCAGCAGCTTTTCTCCAGCGGGGGCTTCGATGAACACTGAAGCTTTCTTT

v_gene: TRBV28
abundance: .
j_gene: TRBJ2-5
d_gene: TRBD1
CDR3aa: CASSSIRDRGETQYF
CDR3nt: TGTGCCAGCAGTTCGATCCGGGACAGGGGGGAGACCCAGTACTTC

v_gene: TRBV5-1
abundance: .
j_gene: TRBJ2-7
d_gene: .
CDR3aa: CASADSPSLNYEQYF
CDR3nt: TGCGCCAGCGCCGACAGCCCCTCCTTAAACTACGAGCAGTACTTC

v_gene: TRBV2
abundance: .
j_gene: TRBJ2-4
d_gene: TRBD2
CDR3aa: CASSAGGNIQYF
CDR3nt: TGTGCCAGCAGTGCGGGGGGAAACATTCAGTACTTC

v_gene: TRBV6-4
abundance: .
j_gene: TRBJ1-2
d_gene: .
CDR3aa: CASSDSGEAGYTF
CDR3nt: TGTGCCAGCAGTGACTCAGGGGAGGCTGGCTACACCTTC

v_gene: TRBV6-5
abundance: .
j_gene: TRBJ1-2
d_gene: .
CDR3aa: CASSYWSTDRSYTF
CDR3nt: TGTGCCAGCAGTTACTGGAGTACCGACCGTAGCTACACCTTC

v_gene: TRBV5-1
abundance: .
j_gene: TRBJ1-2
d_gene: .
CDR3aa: CASSFFGSDGYTF
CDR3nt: TGCGCCAGCAGCTTTTTCGGGTCGGATGGCTACACCTTC

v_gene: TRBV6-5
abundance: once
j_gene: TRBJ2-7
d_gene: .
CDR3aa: CASSYSAGSSYEQYF
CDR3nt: TGTGCCAGCAGTTACTCCGCCGGGTCCTCCTACGAGCAGTACTTC

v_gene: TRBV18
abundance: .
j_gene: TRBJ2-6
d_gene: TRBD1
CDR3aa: CASSPRTGSSGANVLTF
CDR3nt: TGTGCCAGCTCACCCCGGACAGGGAGCTCTGGGGCCAACGTCCTGACTTTC

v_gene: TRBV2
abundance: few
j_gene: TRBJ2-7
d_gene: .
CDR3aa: CASSEAGAVREQYF
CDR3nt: TGTGCCAGCAGTGAAGCGGGGGCCGTGCGCGAGCAGTACTTC

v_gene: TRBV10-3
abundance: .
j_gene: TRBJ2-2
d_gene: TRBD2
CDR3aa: CAATSSIPGELFF
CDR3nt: TGTGCCGCGACTAGCTCAATACCCGGGGAGCTGTTTTTT

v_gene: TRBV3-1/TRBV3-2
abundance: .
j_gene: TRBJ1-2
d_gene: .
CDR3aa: CASRWSQSRGRVLGGYTF
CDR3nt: TGTGCTAGCAGGTGGAGCCAGTCCCGGGGGAGGGTTTTGGGGGGCTACACCTTC

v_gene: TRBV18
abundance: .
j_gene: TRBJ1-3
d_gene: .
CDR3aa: CASSPRGFGAISGNTIYF
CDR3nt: TGTGCCAGCTCACCTCGGGGTTTTGGAGCGATCTCTGGAAACACCATATATTTT

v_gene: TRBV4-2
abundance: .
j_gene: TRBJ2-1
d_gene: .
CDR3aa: CASSQDRGVKNEQFF
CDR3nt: TGTGCCAGCAGCCAAGACAGGGGGGTTAAAAATGAGCAGTTCTTC

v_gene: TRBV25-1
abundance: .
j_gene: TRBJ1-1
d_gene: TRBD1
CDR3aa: CASSERGRTEAFF
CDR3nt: TGTGCCAGCAGTGAAAGGGGGCGGACCGAAGCTTTCTTT

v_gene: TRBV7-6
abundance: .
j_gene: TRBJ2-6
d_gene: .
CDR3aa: CASSQKGRGISGANVLTF
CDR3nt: TGTGCCAGCAGCCAAAAAGGGAGAGGGATCTCTGGGGCCAACGTCCTGACTTTC

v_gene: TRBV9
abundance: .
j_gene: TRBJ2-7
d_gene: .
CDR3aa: CASSYGGKPYEQYF
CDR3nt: TGTGCCAGCAGTTACGGGGGTAAACCCTACGAGCAGTACTTC

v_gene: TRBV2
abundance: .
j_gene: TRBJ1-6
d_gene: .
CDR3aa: CASSRGGSYNSPLHF
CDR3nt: TGTGCCAGCAGCAGGGGTGGGTCCTATAATTCACCCCTCCACTTT

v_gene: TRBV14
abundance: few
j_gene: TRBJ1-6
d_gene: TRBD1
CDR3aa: CASSQDRDWTGNYNSPLHF
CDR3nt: TGTGCCAGCAGCCAAGATCGTGATTGGACAGGAAACTATAATTCACCCCTCCACTTT

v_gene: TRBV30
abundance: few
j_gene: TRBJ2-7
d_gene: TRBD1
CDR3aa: CAWKTRDSLYEQYF
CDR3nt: TGTGCCTGGAAAACCAGGGACAGCCTCTACGAGCAGTACTTC

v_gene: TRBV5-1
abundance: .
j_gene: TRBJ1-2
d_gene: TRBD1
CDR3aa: CASSFLGRGHDGYTF
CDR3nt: TGCGCCAGCAGCTTCTTAGGCAGGGGGCATGACGGCTACACCTTC

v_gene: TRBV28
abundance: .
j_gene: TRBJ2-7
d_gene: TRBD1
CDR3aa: CASRGQGDPYEQYF
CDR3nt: TGTGCCTCAAGGGGACAGGGAGACCCCTACGAGCAGTACTTC

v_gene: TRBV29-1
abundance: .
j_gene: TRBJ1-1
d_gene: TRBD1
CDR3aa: CSVATDRSEAFF
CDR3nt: TGCAGCGTGGCAACGGACAGGTCTGAAGCTTTCTTT

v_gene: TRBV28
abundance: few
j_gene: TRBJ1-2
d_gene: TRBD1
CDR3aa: CATDLGQAPNYGYTF
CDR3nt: TGTGCCACTGACTTGGGACAGGCTCCTAACTATGGCTACACCTTC

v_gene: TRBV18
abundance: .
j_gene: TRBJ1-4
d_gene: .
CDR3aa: CASSPPESNEKLFF
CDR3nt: TGTGCCAGCTCGCCGCCGGAGTCTAATGAAAAACTGTTTTTT

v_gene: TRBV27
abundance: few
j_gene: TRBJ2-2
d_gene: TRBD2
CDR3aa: CASSGPRLAGHPNTGELFF
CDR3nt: TGTGCCAGCAGTGGTCCCCGACTAGCGGGACACCCGAACACCGGGGAGCTGTTTTTT

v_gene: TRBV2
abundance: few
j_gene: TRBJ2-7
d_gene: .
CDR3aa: CASRAGAYEQYF
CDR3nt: TGTGCCAGCAGGGCAGGGGCCTACGAGCAGTACTTC

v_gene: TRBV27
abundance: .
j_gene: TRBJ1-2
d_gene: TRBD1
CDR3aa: CASSLTGAGGYTF
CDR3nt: TGTGCCAGCAGTTTAACAGGGGCCGGGGGCTACACCTTC

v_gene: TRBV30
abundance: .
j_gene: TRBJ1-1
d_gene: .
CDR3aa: CAWNSPAQRVAFF
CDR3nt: TGTGCCTGGAATTCCCCAGCCCAACGGGTAGCTTTCTTT

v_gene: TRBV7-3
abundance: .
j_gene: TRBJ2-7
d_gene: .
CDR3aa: CASSWTVPYEQYF
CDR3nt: TGTGCCAGCAGCTGGACAGTCCCCTACGAGCAGTACTTC

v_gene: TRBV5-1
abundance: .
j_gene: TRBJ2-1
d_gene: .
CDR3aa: CASSYNSGGSYNEQFF
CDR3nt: TGCGCCAGCAGCTATAACAGTGGGGGGTCCTACAATGAGCAGTTCTTC

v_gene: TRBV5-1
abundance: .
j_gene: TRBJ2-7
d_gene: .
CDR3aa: CASSFGTSYEQYF
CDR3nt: TGCGCCAGCAGCTTCGGGACATCCTACGAGCAGTACTTC

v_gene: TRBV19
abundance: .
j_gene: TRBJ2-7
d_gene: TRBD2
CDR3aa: CASSYGLAASYEQYF
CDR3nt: TGTGCCAGTAGTTATGGACTAGCGGCCTCCTACGAGCAGTACTTC

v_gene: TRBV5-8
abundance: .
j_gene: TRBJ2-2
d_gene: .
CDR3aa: CASSARAMSTGELFF
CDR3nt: TGTGCCAGCAGCGCCAGGGCGATGAGCACCGGGGAGCTGTTTTTT

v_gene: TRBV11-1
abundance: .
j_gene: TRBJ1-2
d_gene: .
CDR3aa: CASSERTDSYGYTF
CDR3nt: TGTGCCAGCAGCGAACGGACGGACTCCTATGGCTACACCTTC

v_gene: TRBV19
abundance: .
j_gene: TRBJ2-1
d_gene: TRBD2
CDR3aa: CASSSRLAGEAGEQFF
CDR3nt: TGTGCCAGTAGTTCGCGACTAGCGGGAGAAGCTGGTGAGCAGTTCTTC

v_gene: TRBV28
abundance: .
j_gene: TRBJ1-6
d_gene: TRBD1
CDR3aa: CASSLRGRYGSPLHF
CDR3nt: TGTGCCAGCAGTTTAAGGGGGCGTTACGGTTCACCCCTCCACTTT

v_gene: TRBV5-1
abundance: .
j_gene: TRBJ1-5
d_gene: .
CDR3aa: CASSFAPDQPQHF
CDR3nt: TGCGCCAGCAGCTTTGCTCCGGATCAGCCCCAGCATTTT

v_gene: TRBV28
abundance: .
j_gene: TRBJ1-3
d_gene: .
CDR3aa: CASTPNAGNTIYF
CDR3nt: TGTGCCAGCACCCCCAATGCTGGAAACACCATATATTTT

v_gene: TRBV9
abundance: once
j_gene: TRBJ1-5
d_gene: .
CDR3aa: CASSLSDSSDQPQHF
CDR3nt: TGTGCCAGCAGCCTATCAGACAGTTCGGATCAGCCCCAGCATTTT

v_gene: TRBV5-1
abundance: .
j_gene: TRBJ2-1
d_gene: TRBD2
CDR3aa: CASSSLGGRGTEQFF
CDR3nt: TGCGCCAGCAGCTCCTTAGGCGGGAGAGGGACTGAGCAGTTCTTC

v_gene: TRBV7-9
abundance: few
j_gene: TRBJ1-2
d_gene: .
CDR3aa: CASSLSSVGGIGGYTF
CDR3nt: TGTGCCAGCAGCCTAAGCTCGGTCGGGGGGATAGGTGGCTACACCTTC

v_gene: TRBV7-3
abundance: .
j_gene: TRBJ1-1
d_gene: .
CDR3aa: CASSLRGGTEAFF
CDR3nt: TGTGCCAGCAGCTTAAGGGGGGGTACTGAAGCTTTCTTT

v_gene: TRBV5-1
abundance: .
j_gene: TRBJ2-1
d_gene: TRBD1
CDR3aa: CASSLNRQGSYNEQFF
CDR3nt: TGCGCCAGCAGCTTGAATAGACAGGGCTCCTACAATGAGCAGTTCTTC

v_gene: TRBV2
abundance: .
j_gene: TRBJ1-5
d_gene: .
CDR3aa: CASSDGQGYQPQHF
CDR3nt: TGTGCCAGCAGTGATGGCCAGGGATATCAGCCCCAGCATTTT

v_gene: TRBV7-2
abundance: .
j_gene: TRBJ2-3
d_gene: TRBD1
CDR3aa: CASSLDRVSTDTQYF
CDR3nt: TGTGCCAGCAGCCTGGACAGGGTGAGCACAGATACGCAGTATTTT

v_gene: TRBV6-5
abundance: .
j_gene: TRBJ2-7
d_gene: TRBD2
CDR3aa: CASRLAGATYEQYF
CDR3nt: TGTGCCAGCAGATTAGCGGGAGCTACCTACGAGCAGTACTTC

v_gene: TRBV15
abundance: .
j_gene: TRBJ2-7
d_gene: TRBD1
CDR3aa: CATSRAPRGQGVEQYF
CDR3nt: TGTGCCACCAGCAGAGCCCCAAGGGGACAGGGTGTCGAGCAGTACTTC

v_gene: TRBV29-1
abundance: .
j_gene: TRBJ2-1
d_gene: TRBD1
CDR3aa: CSVRDRSLFF
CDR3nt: TGCAGCGTCCGGGACAGATCTTTGTTCTTC

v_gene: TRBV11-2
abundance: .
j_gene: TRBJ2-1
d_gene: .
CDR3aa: CASSLGPANNEQFF
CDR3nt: TGTGCCAGCAGCTTAGGGCCCGCAAACAATGAGCAGTTCTTC

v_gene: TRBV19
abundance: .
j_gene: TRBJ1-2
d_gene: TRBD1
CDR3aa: CASSLVRQGTNYGYTF
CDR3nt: TGTGCCAGTAGTTTGGTTCGACAGGGCACTAACTATGGCTACACCTTC

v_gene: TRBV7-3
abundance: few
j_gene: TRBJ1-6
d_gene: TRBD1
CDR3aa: CASSLDRVSPLHF
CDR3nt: TGTGCCAGCAGCTTGGACAGGGTTTCACCCCTCCACTTT